The rows below give T cell receptor beta chains drawn from one sample of a study of shared clonotypes between healthy human individuals. Here immunoSEQ multiplex PCR was the method, and the copy in TCRdb shows in-frame clones only, minus some. The table has over 750,000 clones, around 96% seen once; the top ten hold about 0.22%. The sample consisted of naive CD8+ T cells sorted from blood. The receptor source for this set is a man aged 25-40 years in good health. CDR3s include the opening cysteine and the closing phenylalanine or tryptophan. D genes are given only for firm matches. Clone size is shown for a subset of rows, as once, few, many or a class of expanded clone.

TRBV7-9,NA,NA,TRBJ2-3,CASSLWVGGGDTQYF,TGTGCCAGCAGCTTATGGGTGGGAGGAGGAGATACGCAGTATTTT
TRBV4-1,NA,NA,TRBJ2-6,CASSQSMWTDSGANVLTF,TGCGCCAGCAGCCAATCAATGTGGACAGACTCTGGGGCCAACGTCCTGACTTTC
TRBV25-1,NA,NA,TRBJ1-2,CASSVGQPAGYGYTF,TGTGCCAGCAGTGTCGGACAGCCCGCTGGGTATGGCTACACCTTC
TRBV29-1,NA,NA,TRBJ2-1,CSVVSQNYNEQFF,TGCAGCGTTGTTTCGCAGAACTACAATGAGCAGTTCTTC
TRBV7-8,NA,once,TRBJ2-3,CASSLWVDTQYF,TGTGCCAGCAGCTTATGGGTAGATACGCAGTATTTT
TRBV30,TRBD1,NA,TRBJ1-5,CAWSVPGQGDQPQHF,TGTGCCTGGAGTGTACCCGGACAGGGTGATCAGCCCCAGCATTTT
TRBV10-2,NA,NA,TRBJ2-7,CASSEGRTGFSYEQYF,TGCGCCAGCAGTGAGGGGAGGACAGGTTTTTCCTACGAGCAGTACTTC
TRBV7-9,TRBD1,NA,TRBJ1-1,CASSLVPGQPNTEAFF,TGTGCCAGCAGCTTAGTTCCGGGACAGCCTAACACTGAAGCTTTCTTT
TRBV28,NA,NA,TRBJ2-7,CASCGQVYEQYF,TGTGCCAGCTGCGGGCAGGTGTACGAGCAGTACTTC
TRBV27,TRBD2,NA,TRBJ2-7,CASSRGRAGEQYF,TGTGCCAGCAGTCGCGGGAGGGCAGGAGAGCAGTACTTC
TRBV2,NA,once,TRBJ2-3,CASFLGTGSTDTQYF,TGTGCCAGCTTTCTCGGAACGGGGAGCACAGATACGCAGTATTTT
TRBV7-9,NA,NA,TRBJ2-7,CASSLVGLEQYF,TGTGCCAGCAGCTTAGTGGGGCTCGAGCAGTACTTC
TRBV27,TRBD1,once,TRBJ2-7,CASKTGGHEQYF,TGTGCCAGCAAAACAGGGGGCCACGAGCAGTACTTC
TRBV19,TRBD2,NA,TRBJ2-7,CASSATSGRLTYEQYF,TGTGCCAGTAGTGCGACTAGCGGGAGATTAACCTACGAGCAGTACTTC
TRBV6-5,TRBD1,NA,TRBJ2-7,CASRMGQGSYEQYF,TGTGCCAGCAGGATGGGACAGGGAAGTTACGAGCAGTACTTC
TRBV6-6,NA,once,TRBJ2-1,CASSYGGNNEQFF,TGTGCCAGCAGTTACGGGGGTAACAATGAGCAGTTCTTC
TRBV5-6,TRBD1,NA,TRBJ2-3,CASRDRGTDTQYF,TGTGCCAGCCGGGACAGGGGCACAGATACGCAGTATTTT
TRBV27,NA,once,TRBJ2-7,CASSPFWERGYEQYF,TGTGCCAGCAGCCCCTTTTGGGAGAGGGGGTACGAGCAGTACTTC
TRBV28,TRBD1,NA,TRBJ2-5,CASRLYDRGQETQYF,TGTGCCAGCAGGCTGTACGACAGGGGGCAAGAGACCCAGTACTTC
TRBV6-1,TRBD1,NA,TRBJ2-1,CASSEGQGWYNEQFF,TGTGCCAGCAGTGAAGGACAGGGTTGGTACAATGAGCAGTTCTTC
TRBV14,TRBD2,NA,TRBJ2-1,CASNSGGIYNEQFF,TGTGCCAGCAATTCGGGGGGAATCTACAATGAGCAGTTCTTC
TRBV4-1,NA,NA,TRBJ2-1,CASSQYRASNEQFF,TGCGCCAGCAGCCAATACAGGGCCTCCAATGAGCAGTTCTTC
TRBV6-5,NA,NA,TRBJ1-3,CASSSGASGNTIYF,TGTGCCAGCAGTTCGGGGGCCAGTGGAAACACCATATATTTT
TRBV7-6,TRBD2,NA,TRBJ2-5,CASSRGGNSGTETQYF,TGTGCCAGCAGCAGAGGGGGAAATAGCGGGACAGAGACCCAGTACTTC
TRBV5-8,NA,NA,TRBJ2-7,CASSSEFYEQYF,TGTGCCAGCAGCTCCGAATTCTACGAGCAGTACTTC
TRBV7-8,TRBD1,NA,TRBJ2-7,CASSRIDRDEQYF,TGTGCCAGCAGCCGTATTGACAGGGACGAGCAGTACTTC
TRBV10-1,NA,NA,TRBJ2-3,CASREHRRNTDTQYF,TGCGCCAGCAGAGAACATCGACGGAACACAGATACGCAGTATTTT
TRBV2,TRBD1,once,TRBJ1-5,CASSETGGYQPQHF,TGTGCCAGCAGTGAGACAGGGGGTTATCAGCCCCAGCATTTT
TRBV7-9,NA,NA,TRBJ2-5,CASSLAPDTQETQYF,TGTGCCAGCAGCTTAGCCCCCGACACCCAAGAGACCCAGTACTTC
TRBV7-6,NA,once,TRBJ2-7,CASSSSRSYEQYF,TGTGCCAGCAGCTCCTCCAGGTCCTACGAGCAGTACTTC